A single sample is the source of the 25 T cell receptor beta chains below, sequenced in a study of shared clonotypes between healthy human individuals. Data came from immunoSEQ multiplex PCR; TCRdb stores just in-frame clones and leaves some out. This table has roughly 1,100,000 clones, around four fifths appearing once. Sequenced material: memory CD4+ T cells sorted from blood. This sample's subset: CD45RA-negative fraction. Every receptor here comes from a man younger than 35 in good health.

V is TRBV18 and J is TRBJ1-6; weak D call: TRBD1 (6 bases). CDR1 and CDR2 (germline): KGHSH, LQKENI. The V end was cut by 4 bases, the J end by 6 bases, with 13 bases between. The CDR3 has 15 residues. CDR3 sequence reads: CASSREQGANSPLHF. The CDR3 DNA follows: TGTGCCAGCTCACGGGAACAGGGAGCTAATTCACCCCTCCACTTT.

V and J are TRBV5-1 and TRBJ2-3; the D gene is possibly TRBD2 (5 bases). This CDR3 is built from 17 residues. The V and J ends lost 3 bases and 3 bases respectively, with 20 bases between them. Germline lookup yields CDR1 SGHRS and CDR2 YFSETQ. The CDR3 reads CASSSLPGRGLTDTQYF. The CDR3 coding sequence is TGCGCCAGCAGCTCGTTACCGGGTAGAGGGTTGACAGATACGCAGTATTTT.

The rearrangement joins TRBV25-1 to TRBJ1-1; D remains unclear. The germline V gene encodes CDR1 MGHDK and CDR2 SYGVNS. The ends were cut back, 11 bases at V and 7 bases at J, with 14 bases in the middle. CDR3 length: 11 amino acids. The DNA of the CDR3 is TGTGCCTCGAGCAAAAACCTTGAAGCTTTCTTT. Its protein is CASSKNLEAFF.

The J gene is TRBJ2-1, the V gene TRBV20-1, with unresolved D. The CDR3 has 11 residues. Deletions cut 6 bases from V and 2 bases from J, with 5 bases between. Germline CDR1 DFQATT, CDR2 SNEGSKA (reference sequence). CDR3 DNA: TGCAGTGCGGCCACCTACAATGAGCAGTTCTTC. This translates into CSAATYNEQFF.

The V gene is TRBV15, the J gene TRBJ1-4; D call uncertain. V was cut by 1 base and J by 7 bases, with 13 bases left in between. The germline V gene has CDR1 LNHNV and CDR2 YYDKDF (reference sequence). The CDR3 consists of 15 residues. The CDR3 sequence: CATSRVVGSGEKLFF. The CDR3 nucleotides read TGTGCCACCAGCAGAGTGGTCGGTTCAGGTGAAAAACTGTTTTTT.

This clone was found a few times. A much larger clonotype is one base distant, so this may be a read error. The sample carries other DNA sequences with the same CDR3. This chain links TRBV5-4 with TRBJ2-7, with 9 bases lining up with TRBD1. V lost 3 bases and J lost 4; bases outside the gene matches: 2. CDR1 and CDR2 (germline): SGHNT, YYREEE (reference sequence). The CDR3 extends over 13 amino acids. This CDR3 reads CASSSGQGYEQYF. CDR3 bases: TGTGCCAGCAGCTCGGGACAGGGTTACGAGCAGTACTTC.

V is TRBV12-5 and J is TRBJ2-1; a weak D match, TRBD2 (5 bases). The V gene's germline CDR1 is LGHNT and CDR2 FRNRAP. Trimming took 7 bases from V and 10 from J, leaving 14 bases between them. The CDR3 loop spans 12 amino acids. The DNA for the CDR3 is TGTGCTAGTGCTATATCAGCGGCGGAGCAGTTCTTC. Residues: CASAISAAEQFF.

The V and J genes are TRBV5-1 and TRBJ2-3; 9 bases agree with TRBD1. This CDR3 has 15 residues. V gave up 4 bases and J gave up 4 bases; unmatched junction bases: 7. CDR1 is SGHRS and CDR2 is YFSETQ in the germline V gene. CDR3 DNA: TGCGCCAGCAGCCTGACAGGGGGTGGGTCAGATACGCAGTATTTT. It is translated as CASSLTGGGSDTQYF.

On this clone: Other DNA sequences in the sample encode the same CDR3. The chain links TRBV11-2 to TRBJ2-7; the match to TRBD1 covers 10 bases. The CDR3 runs to 13 residues. V trimming: 4 bases; J trimming: 4 bases; junction bases outside the gene matches: 1. Germline V gene data show CDR1 as SGHAT and CDR2 as FQNNGV. This chain's CDR3 is CASSSDRGYEQYF. CDR3 coding DNA: TGTGCCAGCAGCTCGGACAGGGGGTACGAGCAGTACTTC. Drawing the rest from reference TRBV11-2 and TRBJ2-7, the complete variable domain is EAGVAQSPRYKIIEKRQSVAFWCNPISGHATLYWYQQILGQGPKLLIQFQNNGVVDDSQLPKDRFSAERLKGVDSTLKIQPAKLEDSAVYLCASSSDRGYEQYFGPGTRLTVT.

This clone was recorded once. J is TRBJ2-2 and V is TRBV5-6, with D perhaps matching TRBD1 (6 bases). V shed 3 bases and J shed 1 base, with 16 bases lying between them. Germline CDR1 and CDR2: SGHDT and YYEEEE. The CDR3 totals 17 residues. CDR3: CASSSLTRGGNTGELFF. The CDR3 region has the DNA TGTGCCAGCAGCTCCCTGACGAGAGGGGGGAACACCGGGGAGCTGTTTTTT.

The chain carries TRBV5-1 and TRBJ2-7, with D hard to call. Germline CDR1 reads SGHRS; CDR2 reads YFSETQ. The CDR3 covers 14 residues. V lost 4 bases, J lost 4 bases, and 15 bases lay in between. CDR3 region: CASSATPQGYEQYF. The CDR3 bases are TGCGCCAGCAGCGCGACACCCCAAGGGTACGAGCAGTACTTC.

CDR3: CASSLVAGGLAPTDTQYF. CDR3 in DNA: TGTGCCAGCAGCTTAGTAGCGGGGGGGTTAGCCCCCACAGATACGCAGTATTTT. The V call is TRBV5-4, the J call TRBJ2-3; 11 nucleotides agree with TRBD2. V trimming: 2 bases; J trimming: 2 bases; junction bases outside the gene matches: 10. CDR3 length: 18 residues. CDR1 and CDR2 (germline): SGHNT, YYREEE (reference sequence).

The genes are TRBV7-2 and TRBJ2-3; 10 bases agree with TRBD2. V lost 3 bases and J lost 1; bases outside the gene matches: 4. Germline CDR1 SGHTA, CDR2 FQGNSA. The CDR3 is 16 residues long. Here the CDR3 DNA reads TGTGCCAGCAGCTTCTCTAGCGGGGGCCGCACAGATACGCAGTATTTT. This codes for CASSFSSGGRTDTQYF.

The rearrangement links TRBV29-1 to TRBJ2-6; D not resolved. This CDR3 region has 12 residues. Trimming stripped 8 bases from V and 4 bases from J, with 9 bases between. Germline CDR1 SQVTM, CDR2 ANQGSEA. CDR3 DNA: TGCAGCTTCTGGTCCGGGGCCAACGTCCTGACTTTC. Protein: CSFWSGANVLTF.

The V and J genes are TRBV11-2 and TRBJ2-7; D gene unclear. The CDR3 is 15 amino acids. The V gene's germline CDR1 is SGHAT and CDR2 FQNNGV. Trimming shortened V by 1 base and J by 2 bases, and 12 bases separated the two germline ends. The CDR3 spells CASSLVVSGTYEQYF. DNA for the CDR3: TGTGCCAGCAGCTTAGTCGTTTCCGGAACCTACGAGCAGTACTTC.

The gene calls are TRBV7-6 and TRBJ1-3; 9 nucleotides line up with TRBD1. V shed 4 bases and J 0 bases; nucleotides not matched to a gene: 7. This CDR3 contains 17 residues. Looked up from germline, CDR1 is SGHVS and CDR2 is FNYEAQ. CDR3 in DNA: TGTGCCAGCAGCTCCGGGACAGGGCGAAACTCTGGAAACACCATATATTTT. Translating it yields CASSSGTGRNSGNTIYF.

V is TRBV9 and J is TRBJ1-5; perhaps TRBD1 as D (5 bases). CDR1 and CDR2 from the germline V gene are SGDLS and YYNGEE. The V gene lost 0 bases and the J gene lost 11 bases, with 12 bases spanning the gap. CDR3 size: 13 residues. DNA for the CDR3: TGTGCCAGCAGCGTAGCTGGGGAGGGGACCCAGCATTTT. This sequence encodes CASSVAGEGTQHF.

The chain is built from TRBV2 and TRBJ2-1; D is unclear. Germline loops: CDR1 SNHLY, CDR2 FYNNEI. V lost 3 bases, J lost 7 bases, and 10 bases lay in between. The CDR3 covers 13 residues. The CDR3 region is CASSDERINEQFF. CDR3 nucleotides: TGTGCCAGCAGTGATGAGAGAATAAATGAGCAGTTCTTC. The full variable domain, completed using reference TRBV2 and TRBJ2-1, is EPEVTQTPSHQVTQMGQEVILRCVPISNHLYFYWYRQILGQKVEFLVSFYNNEISEKSEIFDDQFSVERPDGSNFTLKIRSTKLEDSAMYFCASSDERINEQFFGPGTRLTVL.

The count of this clone is one. The chain uses TRBV28 and TRBJ1-2; D gene unclear. The germline CDR1 and CDR2 sequences are MDHEN and SYDVKM. V was trimmed by 2 bases and J by 4 bases, leaving 11 bases between them. The CDR3 has 14 amino acids. CDR3 region: CASSLAKLSYGYTF. DNA of the CDR3: TGTGCCAGCAGTTTAGCTAAACTTAGCTATGGCTACACCTTC.

This chain connects TRBV28 to TRBJ2-2; D gene uncertain. CDR1 is MDHEN and CDR2 is SYDVKM in the germline V gene. CDR3 size: 13 residues. Trimming cost V 3 bases and J 6 bases, with 8 bases left between them. CDR3 region: CASSFKVPGELFF. In DNA form, the CDR3 reads TGTGCCAGCAGTTTTAAGGTCCCCGGGGAGCTGTTTTTT. Based on the CDR3 plus reference TRBV28 and TRBJ2-2, the full variable domain is DVKVTQSSRYLVKRTGEKVFLECVQDMDHENMFWYRQDPGLGLRLIYFSYDVKMKEKGDIPEGYSVSREKKERFSLILESASTNQTSMYLCASSFKVPGELFFGEGSRLTVL.

This sequence joins TRBV10-3 and TRBJ2-7; 14 nucleotides align to TRBD2. This CDR3 has 16 amino acids. Germline values: CDR1 ENHRY, CDR2 SYGVKD. The V gene end was trimmed by 10 bases and the J gene end by 0 bases; junction bases not matched to a gene: 8. CDR3 sequence (DNA): TGTGCCACGGGACTAGCGGGGGAGACAAGCTCCTACGAGCAGTACTTC. Translating gives CATGLAGETSSYEQYF.

On this clone: Other nucleotide sequences in the sample specify the same CDR3. V usage is TRBV28 and J usage is TRBJ1-2, with TRBD1 matching over 10 bases. From germline, CDR1 is MDHEN and CDR2 SYDVKM. The CDR3 is 14 amino acids. V lost 5 bases to trimming and J lost 4 bases; unmatched junction nucleotides: 4. CDR3 region: CASSPGTGAYGYTF. The CDR3 DNA follows: TGTGCCAGCAGTCCAGGGACAGGGGCCTATGGCTACACCTTC.

The gene calls are TRBV2 and TRBJ2-7; D unresolved. Germline CDR1 is SNHLY and CDR2 is FYNNEI. This CDR3 comprises 15 residues. V lost 1 base and J 5 bases, leaving 15 bases between the germline ends. CDR3: CASSEGRATKHEQYF. The CDR3 bases are TGTGCCAGCAGTGAAGGTCGGGCCACGAAACACGAGCAGTACTTC.

In its sample, this clone was seen once. The same CDR3 is also encoded by other DNA sequences in this sample. V gene TRBV30 combines with J gene TRBJ1-2; D may be TRBD1 (5 bases). Germline V CDR1 and CDR2: GTSNPN, SVGIG (reference sequence). This CDR3 region has 13 residues. Trimming removed 2 bases at V and 4 bases at J, with 11 bases between. CDR3 nucleotide sequence: TGTGCCTGGAGTCGGGGGGGAGGCTATGGCTACACCTTC. This encodes CAWSRGGGYGYTF.

The chain employs TRBV13 and TRBJ2-1; no clear D. V was pared by 5 bases and J by 8 bases, with 19 bases between. The germline V gene has CDR1 PRHDT and CDR2 FYEKMQ (reference sequence). The CDR3 covers 15 residues. This CDR3 reads CASSRRRSPDDEQFF. CDR3 DNA sequence: TGTGCCAGCAGCCGAAGACGGAGTCCGGACGATGAGCAGTTCTTC.